This TCR beta chain was identified during a study of blood T cell repertoires in COVID-19. Per the germline V gene, CDR1 is SGHNT and CDR2 is YYREEE (reference sequence). The CDR3 consists of 14 residues. Trimming pared 3 bases from V and 7 bases from J, leaving 16 bases between. Here immunoSEQ multiplex PCR was the method, and the copy in TCRdb shows in-frame clones only, minus some. The sample contains about 120,000 clones, approximately 81% of which appear only once. The genes are TRBV5-4 and TRBJ1-2; D remains unclear. Sequencing input: peripheral blood. This clonotype was sampled from a man aged 50 or older with acute or convalescent COVID-19. CDR3: CASSSAGGGSGYTF. The CDR3 bases are TGTGCCAGCAGCTCCGCCGGTGGAGGGAGTGGCTACACCTTC.